Following are 21 T cell receptor beta chains from one sample sequenced in a study of T cells in Graves' hyperthyroidism and ophthalmopathy. Regions amplified from RNA transcripts were the TCR beta CDR3 regions. When the TCR CDR3 underwent first-round RT-PCR, the HTBI primer set was used. TCRdb independently ran MiXCR on the multiplex PCR reads; one entry per CDR3 protein. The sample carries approximately 350,000 distinct CDR3 sequences, about 15% recorded once. The specimen was blood. These receptors were collected from a woman in her sixties with Graves' ophthalmopathy.

The table lists this clonotype with a few counts. V and J are TRBV15 and TRBJ2-4; 9 nucleotides match TRBD1. Trimming cost V 5 bases and J 8 bases; bases outside gene matches: 4. The CDR3 extends over 13 amino acids. CDR1 and CDR2 from the germline V gene are LNHNV and YYDKDF (reference sequence). The CDR3 region has the DNA TGTGCCACCAGCTGGAGACAGGGGGACATTCAGTACTTC. Translated, it gives CATSWRQGDIQYF.

In its sample, this clonotype was seen a few times. The chain couples TRBV15 to TRBJ1-1; TRBD1 matches 10 bases. The junction had 9 bases not matched to a gene; V was cut back by 1 base and J by 7 bases. The CDR3 consists of 16 residues. From germline, CDR1 is LNHNV and CDR2 YYDKDF (reference sequence). The DNA of the CDR3 is TGTGCCACCAGCAGAGCCGGGACAGGGGCAGGCCTTGAAGCTTTCTTT. It is translated as CATSRAGTGAGLEAFF.

V gene TRBV12-5 combines with J gene TRBJ2-1; D gene uncertain. CDR3 length: 11 residues. Germline CDR1 LGHNT, CDR2 FRNRAP. Trimming left V 5 bases short and J 6 bases short, with 5 bases between. The CDR3 bases are TGTGCTAGTGGTGTATTCAATGAGCAGTTCTTC. Its protein is CASGVFNEQFF.

This clonotype was counted a few times. The V call is TRBV6-1, the J call TRBJ1-5; D uncertain. CDR3 length: 15 residues. The germline gives CDR1 MNHNS, CDR2 SASEGT. V gave up 7 bases and J gave up 2 bases, with 15 bases separating them. The CDR3 DNA is TGTGCCAGCACCCCGGGAGCCGCGGGCAATCAGCCCCAGCATTTT. The encoded protein is CASTPGAAGNQPQHF.

This clonotype has ten or more counts. The V gene is TRBV28, the J gene TRBJ1-5, with 10 bases matching TRBD1. After removal of 1 base from V and 5 bases from J, the junction contained 11 bases not matched to a gene. The CDR3 length is 18 residues. Looked up from germline, CDR1 is MDHEN and CDR2 is SYDVKM. The DNA for the CDR3 is TGTGCCAGCAGTTTATTCACCGGGACAGGGGTGGCCGATCAGCCCCAGCATTTT. Residues: CASSLFTGTGVADQPQHF.

This clonotype was seen a few times. This clone may be a read error of a much larger clone one base away. This chain uses TRBV18 with TRBJ2-4, with D unclear. The V and J ends lost 3 bases and 6 bases respectively, with 3 bases between them. The CDR3 contains 11 residues. Germline CDR1 KGHSH, CDR2 LQKENI. CDR3 residues: CASSPGNIQYF. The CDR3 nucleotides are TGTGCCAGCTCACCGGGAAACATTCAGTACTTC. Filled out from reference TRBV18 and TRBJ2-4, the complete variable domain reads NAGVMQNPRHLVRRRGQEARLRCSPMKGHSHVYWYRQLPEEGLKFMVYLQKENIIDESGMPKERFSAEFPKEGPSILRIQQVVRGDSAAYFCASSPGNIQYFGAGTRLSVL.

This clonotype has only a few counts. The V call is TRBV6-1, the J call TRBJ2-7; 9 bases are shared with TRBD1. J was trimmed by 7 bases and V by 8 bases; bases with no gene match: 6. CDR1 is MNHNS and CDR2 is SASEGT in the germline V gene. The CDR3 runs to 12 residues. The CDR3 loop reads CASLQGALEQYF. The DNA for the CDR3 is TGTGCCAGCTTACAGGGGGCGCTTGAGCAGTACTTC.

This clonotype has at least ten counts. The chain combines TRBV28 with TRBJ2-7; tentatively, D is TRBD2 (6 bases). CDR1 MDHEN and CDR2 SYDVKM come from the germline V gene. This CDR3 spans 16 amino acids. Trimming took 1 base from V and 1 from J, leaving 14 bases between them. The DNA for the CDR3 is TGTGCCAGCAGTTTATTGGGTAGCGGAGCGTCCTACGAGCAGTACTTC. As protein: CASSLLGSGASYEQYF. The complete variable domain, with remaining parts taken from reference TRBV28 and TRBJ2-7, reads DVKVTQSSRYLVKRTGEKVFLECVQDMDHENMFWYRQDPGLGLRLIYFSYDVKMKEKGDIPEGYSVSREKKERFSLILESASTNQTSMYLCASSLLGSGASYEQYFGPGTRLTVT.

The chain carries TRBV20-1 and TRBJ1-5, with D uncertain. Between the trimmed V and J ends, which lost 1 base and 0 bases, there was a span of 25 bases. Per germline, CDR1 DFQATT and CDR2 SNEGSKA (reference sequence). There are 20 residues in the CDR3. The CDR3 coding sequence is TGCAGTGCTAGAGGTCTCAGACCGGGCCCTAACCCATATAGCAATCAGCCCCAGCATTTT. Amino acids: CSARGLRPGPNPYSNQPQHF.

This clonotype was seen at least ten times. The gene calls are TRBV13 and TRBJ2-1; D remains unclear. The CDR3 runs 11 residues. V shed 3 bases and J shed 9 bases, with 6 bases lying between them. Germline loops: CDR1 PRHDT, CDR2 FYEKMQ (reference sequence). CDR3 residues: CASSFSSEQFF. As DNA, the CDR3 is TGTGCCAGCAGCTTTAGTTCTGAGCAGTTCTTC.

The table lists this clonotype with many counts. CDR3 sequence reads: CSASLLAGGVNTGELFF. In DNA, the CDR3 is TGCAGTGCTTCTCTCCTAGCGGGAGGGGTTAACACCGGGGAGCTGTTTTTT. This sequence joins TRBV20-1 and TRBJ2-2; 12 positions match TRBD2. Germline trimming cut 5 bases from V and 2 bases from J; bases unmatched to any gene: 9. CDR3 length: 17 residues. Germline assignment: CDR1 DFQATT and CDR2 SNEGSKA (reference sequence).

A few counts support this clonotype. This rearrangement joins TRBV5-1 to TRBJ2-5, with unresolved D. The CDR3 extends over 14 amino acids. In germline, CDR1 is SGHRS, CDR2 YFSETQ. V dropped 0 bases and J dropped 2 bases, with 8 bases sitting between them. This CDR3 is CASSLASHQETQYF. CDR3 sequence (DNA): TGCGCCAGCAGCTTGGCCTCCCATCAAGAGACCCAGTACTTC.

The rearrangement links TRBV20-1 to TRBJ2-4, with D maybe TRBD2 (6 bases). Trimming took off 6 bases at V and 2 bases at J, with 11 bases between the two ends. The CDR3 covers 13 residues. Germline-derived CDR1 and CDR2 are DFQATT and SNEGSKA (reference sequence). The CDR3 region is CSAEGRSKNIQYF. CDR3 DNA: TGCAGTGCGGAGGGGAGGTCCAAAAACATTCAGTACTTC.

In this sample, this clonotype turned up a few times. The chain couples TRBV3-1 to TRBJ2-1; 11 bases match TRBD2. Germline trimming cut 6 bases from V and 9 bases from J; bases unmatched to any gene: 7. The CDR3 contains 14 residues. Germline V gene lookup returns CDR1 LGHDT and CDR2 YNNKEL (reference sequence). The CDR3 DNA reads TGTGCCAGCAGACTAGCGGGAGAGGGCGGTGAGCAGTTCTTC. This codes for CASRLAGEGGEQFF.

The CDR3 DNA reads TGTGCCAGCAGTTATATCGGATTCTACGAGCAGTACTTC. Amino acid sequence: CASSYIGFYEQYF. The rearrangement uses TRBV6-1 and TRBJ2-7, with D uncertain. Trimming cost V 5 bases and J 3 bases, with 11 bases left between them. The germline gives CDR1 MNHNS, CDR2 SASEGT. This CDR3 spans 13 amino acids.

The genes are TRBV29-1 and TRBJ2-4; D is unresolved. The CDR3 is 13 amino acids. The germline gives CDR1 SQVTM, CDR2 ANQGSEA. V was clipped by 7 bases and J by 1 base, with 11 bases between them. The chain's CDR3 is CSARVGAKNIQYF. Written as DNA, the CDR3 is TGCAGCGCCCGGGTTGGTGCCAAAAACATTCAGTACTTC.

This clonotype came up many times. The chain carries TRBV12-3 or TRBV12-4 and TRBJ2-7; D perhaps matches TRBD2 (5 bases). V lost 3 bases to trimming and J lost 2 bases, with 11 bases between them. The CDR3 consists of 14 residues. This CDR3 reads CASSFSGDTYEQYF. DNA of the CDR3: TGTGCCAGCAGTTTCTCCGGGGATACCTACGAGCAGTACTTC.

There are many counts of this clonotype. CDR3 nucleotide sequence: TGCAGTGCAGCGTTCCAGTCACCCCTCTACAATGAGCAGTTCTTC. Its translation is CSAAFQSPLYNEQFF. This chain joins TRBV20-1 and TRBJ2-1; D is ambiguous. The CDR3 is 15 amino acids. CDR1 DFQATT and CDR2 SNEGSKA come from the germline V gene (reference sequence). Between the trimmed V and J ends, which lost 6 bases and 3 bases, there was a span of 18 bases.

About this clonotype: One base away lies a much larger clone, so this may be a sequencing read error. The chain has TRBV2 and TRBJ1-1; the match to TRBD1 covers 7 bases. Trimming cost V 9 bases and J 2 bases; bases outside gene matches: 12. The CDR3 is 15 residues long. Germline-derived CDR1 and CDR2 are SNHLY and FYNNEI. This chain's CDR3 is CASLDRAMQNTEAFF. CDR3 DNA sequence: TGTGCCAGTCTCGACAGGGCAATGCAAAACACTGAAGCTTTCTTT.

This clonotype has at least ten counts. V usage is TRBV20-1 and J usage is TRBJ2-5, with D possibly matching TRBD1 (5 bases). There are 12 residues in the CDR3. V lost 1 base, J lost 4 bases, and 7 bases lay in between. CDR1 is DFQATT and CDR2 is SNEGSKA in the germline V gene (reference sequence). CDR3 in DNA: TGCAGTGCTAGAGGTCAGGGAGAGACCCAGTACTTC. Translation: CSARGQGETQYF.

This clonotype was seen a handful of times. The chain is built from TRBV10-2 and TRBJ2-5; unclear D gene. Germline CDR1 reads WSHSY; CDR2 reads SAAADI. Trimming removed 3 bases at V and 0 bases at J, with 8 bases between. This CDR3 contains 14 residues. DNA for the CDR3: TGCGCCAGCAGTGACCCAGCGAACCAAGAGACCCAGTACTTC. It yields the protein CASSDPANQETQYF.